A single sample gave rise to the 32 T cell receptor beta chains below, sequenced in a study of blood T cells in healthy people across ages (dated by TCRdb to 2014 to 2015). The library was obtained by 5' RACE. The instrument was an Illumina HiSeq 2500. The second PCR ran for roughly 6 to 11 cycles and used a J-beta primer mix along with a sample-barcoded 5' primer. TCRdb reran the public reads through fastp at Q25 and MiXCR, keeping productive beta chains. Each CDR3 protein gets just one entry, which takes the most common genes and DNA from the rows behind it. The sample table lists 1.5 million to 2 million distinct CDR3 sequences, under 30% of them with a count of one. 7.7% of the sample lies in the top ten. The sequencing input was blood. These receptors all come from a woman aged 25 to 45 in good health.

V usage is TRBV7-9 and J usage is TRBJ2-7; 11 nucleotides line up with TRBD1. CDR1 and CDR2 (germline): SEHNR, FQNEAQ (reference sequence). The CDR3 sequence is 14 residues long. With 7 bases clipped from V and 3 bases from J, the junction kept 5 bases outside the gene matches. The CDR3 loop is CASIRTGGLYEQYF. In DNA, the CDR3 is TGTGCCAGCATACGGACAGGGGGCCTCTACGAGCAGTACTTC.

This clonotype was counted at least ten times. The V and J genes are TRBV7-2 and TRBJ2-5, with D perhaps given as TRBD1 or TRBD2 (5 bases each). The V and J ends lost 4 bases and 1 base respectively, with 13 bases between them. CDR3 size: 15 residues. The germline V gene has CDR1 SGHTA and CDR2 FQGNSA. The CDR3 region has the DNA TGTGCCAGCAGCTGGGGGAGAGGAGGCCAAGAGACCCAGTACTTC. Translation: CASSWGRGGQETQYF.

This clonotype has just a few counts. The chain recombines TRBV20-1 with TRBJ1-2; TRBD1 agrees at 9 bases. CDR3 size: 12 residues. With 8 bases clipped from V and 8 bases from J, the junction kept 9 bases outside the gene matches. The germline gives CDR1 DFQATT, CDR2 SNEGSKA (reference sequence). The CDR3, as DNA: TGCAGTCCCGGGACAGGGAGGGTAGGCTACACCTTC. Its protein product is CSPGTGRVGYTF.

There are many counts of this clonotype. The chain recombines TRBV25-1 with TRBJ2-4, with a weak D call TRBD2 (6 bases). The CDR3 is 12 residues long. V shed 8 bases and J shed 8 bases, with 13 bases lying between them. Germline CDR1 is MGHDK and CDR2 is SYGVNS. CDR3 coding DNA: TGTGCCAGCCAACCGAGGGAGGACATTCAGTACTTC. Translating it yields CASQPREDIQYF.

This clonotype was detected ten times or more. The CDR3 is CSVDRGDTEAFF. The CDR3 DNA follows: TGCAGCGTGGACAGGGGAGACACTGAAGCTTTCTTT. V gene TRBV29-1 combines with J gene TRBJ1-1; TRBD1 agrees at 9 bases. J gave up 3 bases and V 6 bases, and 2 bases lay outside the gene matches. The germline V gene has CDR1 SQVTM and CDR2 ANQGSEA. The CDR3 has 12 residues. The full variable domain, with the rest looked up from reference TRBV29-1 and TRBJ1-1, is SAVISQKPSRDICQRGTSLTIQCQVDSQVTMMFWYRQQPGQSLTLIATANQGSEATYESGFVIDKFPISRPNLTFSTLTVSNMSPEDSSIYLCSVDRGDTEAFFGQGTRLTVV.

The chain carries TRBV28 and TRBJ2-7; 9 bases line up with TRBD1. V shed 1 base, J shed 3 bases, and the junction held 4 bases outside the gene matches. The CDR3 runs 15 residues. Germline-derived CDR1 and CDR2 are MDHEN and SYDVKM. The CDR3 is CASSLSETGGYEQYF. The CDR3, as DNA: TGTGCCAGCAGTTTATCCGAGACAGGGGGCTACGAGCAGTACTTC.

Details on this clonotype: A much larger clone lies a single base off, so this may be a read error. The chain uses TRBV24-1 and TRBJ1-2, with TRBD1 identical over 7 bases. CDR3 length: 14 amino acids. Germline V gene sequence: CDR1 KGHDR, CDR2 SFDVKD. The CDR3 loop is CATRDSTGVYGYTF. The CDR3 nucleotides read TGTGCCACCAGGGATTCAACAGGGGTCTATGGCTACACCTTC.

The gene calls are TRBV7-9 and TRBJ2-7; no firm D call. The CDR3 totals 14 residues. Germline CDR1 is SEHNR and CDR2 is FQNEAQ (reference sequence). Trimming cost V 5 bases and J 3 bases, with 14 bases left between them. The CDR3: CASSTSTKGYEQYF. The CDR3 bases are TGTGCCAGCAGCACCTCCACGAAAGGCTACGAGCAGTACTTC.

This clonotype was counted many times. Mismatch with germline at one junction end may stem from a read error. The genes are TRBV12-3 or TRBV12-4 and TRBJ2-1, with D possibly being TRBD2 (6 bases). CDR3 length equals 13 residues. CDR3: CASSLGTPNEQFF. The CDR3 DNA follows: TGTGCCAGCAGCTTAGGGACTCCTAATGAGCAGTTCTTC.

With regard to this clonotype: The junction differs from germline at one of its ends, possibly a read error. V and J are TRBV7-9 and TRBJ2-7; D not certain. Germline V gene sequence: CDR1 SEHNR, CDR2 FQNEAQ (reference sequence). The length of the CDR3 is 14 residues. CDR3 DNA: TGTGCCAGCAGCTTAGCCGGACCTCCCTACAAGCAGTACTTC. Its protein product is CASSLAGPPYKQYF.

Comments on this clonotype: A much larger clone lies one base from this, so it may be a read error. The chain carries TRBV6-2 or TRBV6-3 and TRBJ2-1, with 8 bases matching TRBD2. CDR1 is MNHEY, CDR2 SVGEGT, per germline. The CDR3 covers 15 residues. The trim removed 4 bases at V and 10 bases at J, leaving 12 bases unmatched. CDR3 residues: CASSFGLAAAYEQFF. CDR3 DNA: TGTGCCAGCAGTTTCGGACTAGCCGCCGCCTACGAGCAGTTCTTC.

There are a few counts of this clonotype. The junction departs from germline at one end; a sequencing error may be responsible. The rearrangement uses TRBV20-1 and TRBJ2-7; 11 nucleotides match TRBD2. The CDR3 extends over 13 amino acids. The germline V gene encodes CDR1 DFQATT and CDR2 SNEGSKA (reference sequence). The CDR3, as DNA: TGCAGTGCCACACTAGCGGGAGTTTACGAGCGGTACTTC. Protein product: CSATLAGVYERYF.

This clonotype was observed a single time. The genes are TRBV11-1 and TRBJ2-5, with 8 nucleotides matching TRBD2. The germline V gene encodes CDR1 SGHAT and CDR2 FQDESV (reference sequence). CDR3 size: 17 residues. Losses at the gene ends were 3 bases for V and 5 bases for J; bases not matched to a gene: 14. CDR3 bases: TGTGCCAGCAGCTTCGACCCTACAGGACTAGCTGGGGAGACCCAGTACTTC. Its translation is CASSFDPTGLAGETQYF.

This clonotype was found once. The chain joins TRBV5-5 to TRBJ2-3, with D maybe TRBD1 (5 bases). The CDR3 contains 16 residues. Per germline, CDR1 SGHKS and CDR2 YYEKEE (reference sequence). V was clipped by 3 bases and J by 4 bases, with 18 bases between them. CDR3 loop: CASSSLTVSSADTQYF. The CDR3, as DNA: TGTGCCAGCAGCTCATTGACAGTTTCGAGTGCAGATACGCAGTATTTT.

This rearrangement joins TRBV5-6 to TRBJ2-7, with D possibly being TRBD1 or TRBD2 (5 bases each). The CDR3 covers 15 residues. Germline values: CDR1 SGHDT, CDR2 YYEEEE. Trimming removed 7 bases at V and 0 bases at J, with 17 bases between. Here the CDR3 reads CASFRGARSSYEQYF. The CDR3 coding sequence is TGTGCCAGCTTTAGGGGAGCGCGAAGCTCCTACGAGCAGTACTTC.

V usage is TRBV10-3 and J usage is TRBJ2-1; 7 bases map to TRBD2. The CDR3 covers 17 residues. V shed 3 bases, J shed 3 bases, and the junction held 11 bases outside the gene matches. Germline V lookup: CDR1 ENHRY, CDR2 SYGVKD. The CDR3 here is CAISDQGRERIYNEQFF. As DNA, the CDR3 is TGTGCCATCAGTGACCAAGGGAGGGAGCGTATCTACAATGAGCAGTTCTTC.

The rearrangement uses TRBV18 and TRBJ2-3; TRBD1 matches 10 bases. Germline V CDR1 and CDR2: KGHSH, LQKENI. The length of the CDR3 is 16 residues. With 5 bases clipped from V and 4 bases from J, the junction kept 9 bases outside the gene matches. The DNA of the CDR3 is TGTGCCAGCTCAGATAGCGGACAGGGGGATCCAGATACGCAGTATTTT. Protein: CASSDSGQGDPDTQYF.

The table lists this clonotype with a few counts. V usage is TRBV14 and J usage is TRBJ2-1; 7 nucleotides align to TRBD2. Germline V gene sequence: CDR1 SGHDN, CDR2 FVKESK. The V gene end was trimmed by 1 base and the J gene end by 8 bases; junction bases not matched to a gene: 11. The length of the CDR3 is 16 residues. The CDR3 region is CASSQVFKREVHEQFF. The CDR3 nucleotides read TGTGCCAGCAGCCAAGTTTTTAAGCGGGAAGTTCATGAGCAGTTCTTC.

This clonotype has only a few counts. This chain connects TRBV10-3 to TRBJ2-3; TRBD2 matches at 11 bases. V lost 2 bases and J lost 4; bases outside the gene matches: 11. CDR1 is ENHRY and CDR2 is SYGVKD in the germline V gene. The CDR3 runs 18 residues. This chain's CDR3 is CAISEPDGLAGIADTQYF. In DNA, the CDR3 is TGTGCCATCAGTGAGCCCGACGGACTAGCGGGTATTGCAGATACGCAGTATTTT.

V and J are TRBV7-3 and TRBJ2-7; tentative D call: TRBD1 (5 bases). The CDR3 is made up of 14 amino acids. Trimming took off 5 bases at V and 1 base at J, with 12 bases between the two ends. Germline CDR1 SGHTA, CDR2 FQGTGA. In DNA, the CDR3 is TGTGCCAGCAGCCCGGCTAGGGGTTCCTACGAGCAGTACTTC. Protein sequence: CASSPARGSYEQYF. Full variable domain (outside the CDR3, taken from reference TRBV7-3 and TRBJ2-7): GAGVSQTPSNKVTEKGKYVELRCDPISGHTALYWYRQSLGQGPEFLIYFQGTGAADDSGLPNDRFFAVRPEGSVSTLKIQRTERGDSAVYLCASSPARGSYEQYFGPGTRLTVT.

The chain uses TRBV7-9 and TRBJ1-1; D call uncertain. The germline V gene has CDR1 SEHNR and CDR2 FQNEAQ (reference sequence). V was trimmed by 0 bases and J by 0 bases, leaving 11 bases between them. The CDR3 totals 16 residues. CDR3 in amino acids: CASSLAAYKVNTEAFF. The CDR3 DNA is TGTGCCAGCAGCTTAGCAGCCTATAAGGTGAACACTGAAGCTTTCTTT.

This clonotype was counted ten times or more. This chain connects TRBV9 to TRBJ2-5, with D perhaps being TRBD1 or TRBD2 (5 bases each). Germline CDR1 SGDLS, CDR2 YYNGEE. Trimming removed 3 bases from V and 0 bases from J, with 12 bases in between. This CDR3 region has 15 residues. CDR3 protein: CASSGGTAYQETQYF. The DNA for the CDR3 is TGTGCCAGCAGCGGAGGGACGGCGTACCAAGAGACCCAGTACTTC.

This clonotype was picked up a small number of times. The rearrangement uses TRBV11-2 and TRBJ2-3; the D gene is possibly TRBD2 (6 bases). The CDR3 sequence is 17 residues long. Trimming stripped 5 bases from V and 2 bases from J, with 20 bases between. Germline values: CDR1 SGHAT, CDR2 FQNNGV. The CDR3 loop reads CASSLAWRDDFTDTQYF. CDR3 sequence (DNA): TGTGCCAGCAGCCTGGCCTGGAGGGATGACTTCACAGATACGCAGTATTTT.

This chain links TRBV5-1 with TRBJ2-7; TRBD1 or TRBD2 may be the D gene (6 bases each). Germline-derived CDR1 and CDR2 are SGHRS and YFSETQ. This CDR3 region has 14 residues. The V and J ends lost 3 bases and 4 bases respectively, with 14 bases between them. CDR3 DNA sequence: TGCGCCAGCAGCTCGGAGGGACAATCATACGAGCAGTACTTC. Residues: CASSSEGQSYEQYF. Looking up the rest from reference TRBV5-1 and TRBJ2-7 gives the full variable domain: KAGVTQTPRYLIKTRGQQVTLSCSPISGHRSVSWYQQTPGQGLQFLFEYFSETQRNKGNFPGRFSGRQFSNSRSEMNVSTLELGDSALYLCASSSEGQSYEQYFGPGTRLTVT.

This clonotype was observed once. This may arise from a read error, as a much more abundant clone is one base away. In DNA form, the CDR3 reads TGTGCCACCAGCGATAGGAGGCACGACTACACCTTC. This codes for CATSDRRHDYTF. The chain links TRBV15 to TRBJ1-2; D is ambiguous. The CDR3 extends over 12 amino acids. The V gene lost 5 bases and the J gene lost 10 bases, with 14 bases spanning the gap. Germline values: CDR1 LNHNV, CDR2 YYDKDF (reference sequence).

This clonotype was recorded at least ten times. This chain uses TRBV4-3 with TRBJ2-7; the match to TRBD2 covers 12 bases. CDR3 size: 17 residues. Per germline, CDR1 LGHNA and CDR2 YSLEER. J was trimmed by 1 base and V by 1 base; bases with no gene match: 5. The CDR3 DNA is TGCGCCAGCAGCCAAGCAACGACTAGCGGGGGTTCCTACGAGCAGTACTTC. Translation: CASSQATTSGGSYEQYF.

There are many counts of this clonotype. The chain employs TRBV7-2 and TRBJ2-7; D not resolved. V was cut by 6 bases and J by 1 base, with 10 bases left in between. The CDR3 runs to 13 residues. Germline V gene sequence: CDR1 SGHTA, CDR2 FQGNSA. The CDR3 loop is CASSSQNSYEQYF. In DNA form, the CDR3 reads TGTGCCAGCAGTTCTCAGAATTCCTACGAGCAGTACTTC.

V is TRBV7-2 and J is TRBJ2-3; 8 nucleotides line up with TRBD2. In germline, CDR1 is SGHTA, CDR2 FQGNSA. V was clipped by 5 bases and J by 5 bases; unmatched bases: 6. CDR3 length: 14 residues. The CDR3 bases are TGTGCCAGCAGCCAATTGGGACTAGGAGATACGCAGTATTTT. Its protein is CASSQLGLGDTQYF.

This clonotype was seen at least ten times. This chain uses TRBV29-1 with TRBJ2-7, with a possible D match to TRBD2 (7 bases). Per germline, CDR1 SQVTM and CDR2 ANQGSEA. The CDR3 extends over 10 amino acids. The V end lost 7 bases, the J end lost 6 bases, and 10 bases lay between the germline ends. The CDR3, as DNA: TGCAGCGCGGGGGGCTTCGAGCAGTACTTC. It codes for CSAGGFEQYF.

This clonotype occurred a few times. The chain joins TRBV20-1 to TRBJ1-5; weak D call: TRBD1 (5 bases). Germline CDR1 is DFQATT and CDR2 is SNEGSKA (reference sequence). Trimming removed 6 bases from V and 2 bases from J, with 11 bases in between. The CDR3 is 13 amino acids. The CDR3 DNA reads as TGCAGTGCAAAAGCGACAGGCAATCAGCCCCAGCATTTT. This sequence encodes CSAKATGNQPQHF.

Concerning this clonotype: One end of the junction is discordant with germline, which a read error may explain. The chain uses TRBV7-3 and TRBJ2-1, with 16 bases fitting TRBD2. The CDR3 is made up of 16 amino acids. The germline CDR1 and CDR2 sequences are SGHTA and FQGTGA. CDR3 protein: CASSSGLAGGSNELFF. The CDR3 DNA follows: TGTGCCAGTTCCTCGGGACTAGCGGGGGGGTCCAATGAGCTGTTCTTC.

This chain uses TRBV12-3 or TRBV12-4 with TRBJ2-5; 9 bases agree with TRBD2. CDR3 size: 16 residues. The junction had 10 bases not matched to a gene; V was cut back by 6 bases and J by 2 bases. The CDR3 is CASSENSGGLQETQYF. Here the CDR3 DNA reads TGTGCCAGCAGCGAAAATAGCGGGGGCCTACAAGAGACCCAGTACTTC.